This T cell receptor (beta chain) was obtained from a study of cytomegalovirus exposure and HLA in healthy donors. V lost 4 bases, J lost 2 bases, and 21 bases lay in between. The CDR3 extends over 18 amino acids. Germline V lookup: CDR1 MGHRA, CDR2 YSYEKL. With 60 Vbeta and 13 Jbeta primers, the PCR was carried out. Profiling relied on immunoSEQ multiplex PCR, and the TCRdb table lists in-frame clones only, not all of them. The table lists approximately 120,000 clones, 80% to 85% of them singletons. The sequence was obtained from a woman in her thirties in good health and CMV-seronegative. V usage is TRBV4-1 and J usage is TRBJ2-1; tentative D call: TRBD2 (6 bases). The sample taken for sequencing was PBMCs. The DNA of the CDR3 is TGCGCCAGCAGCCGACTCGGGACTGTAAAGTCCACCTACAATGAGCAGTTCTTC. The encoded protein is CASSRLGTVKSTYNEQFF.